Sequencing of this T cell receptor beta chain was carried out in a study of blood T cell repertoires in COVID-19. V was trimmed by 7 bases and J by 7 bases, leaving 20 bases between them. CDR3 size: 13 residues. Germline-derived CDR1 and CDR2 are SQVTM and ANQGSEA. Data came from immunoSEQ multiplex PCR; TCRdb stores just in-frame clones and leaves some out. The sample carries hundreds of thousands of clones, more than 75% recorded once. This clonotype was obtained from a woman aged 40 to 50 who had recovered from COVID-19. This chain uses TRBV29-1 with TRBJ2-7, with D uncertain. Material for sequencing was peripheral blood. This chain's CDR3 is CSARIPALREQYV. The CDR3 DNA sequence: TGCAGCGCCCGGATCCCAGCGTTGAGGGAGCAGTACGTC.